The rows below give T cell receptor beta chains drawn from one sample of a study of control samples from healthy donors and cancer patients. The data were produced by immunoSEQ multiplex PCR, yet TCRdb's version contains in-frame clones alone and is incomplete. The profile shows 130,000 to 150,000 clones, over 90% of them singletons. The specimen was PBMCs. The receptor source for this set is a man in his 60s with colorectal cancer. CDR3s leave out the opening cysteine and the closing phenylalanine or tryptophan. The D gene is left open where the match is weak.

v_call	j_call	d_call	cdr3_aa
TRBV5-3	TRBJ2-7	TRBD1	ARSRRTGGSVVYEQY
TRBV5-1	TRBJ2-7	.	ASSLQVSSYEQY
TRBV6-5	TRBJ1-5	.	ASSPMRDQPQH
TRBV2	TRBJ2-1	.	ASSPAIYNEQF
TRBV12-3/TRBV12-4	TRBJ2-7	.	ASSSLMGGSY
TRBV18	TRBJ1-3	.	ASSPPGGISGNTIY
TRBV6-5	TRBJ1-4	TRBD1	ASSQPGQGHEKLF
TRBV4-1	TRBJ1-2	.	ASSLSSGTGARYT
TRBV5-1	TRBJ1-2	.	ASSPLPGVQYGYT
TRBV4-1	TRBJ1-4	.	ASSSRTGRGEKLF
TRBV6-5	TRBJ1-1	TRBD1	ASSLTGGTEAF
TRBV30	TRBJ1-1	.	AWSPQVLNTEAF
TRBV2	TRBJ2-7	TRBD1	ASSQRTGHYEQY
TRBV7-8	TRBJ1-1	TRBD1	ASGQGGTEAF
TRBV19	TRBJ2-5	TRBD1	ASSLDRWDLRETQY
TRBV6-6	TRBJ1-2	TRBD1	ASSYSDRGNDGYT
TRBV9	TRBJ1-2	.	ASSVARRYGYT
TRBV28	TRBJ2-7	.	ASSPDPSSYEQY
TRBV4-3	TRBJ1-4	TRBD1	ASSRKGQGTEKLF
TRBV5-1	TRBJ1-1	TRBD1	ASSLEGDRGNTEAF
TRBV4-3	TRBJ2-2	TRBD2	ASSYSGGANTGELF
TRBV21-1	TRBJ1-6	.	ASNKTGGSSPLH